This T cell receptor (beta chain) derives from a study of siplizumab effects on memory and regulatory T cells. Findings and caveats of the study: Apparently more diverse than memory cells, naive T cells also seemed major alloresponse contributors.

Some clones are missing from TCRdb's copy, which holds only in-frame ones; the method was immunoSEQ multiplex PCR. The repertoire has some 70,000 clones, roughly 88% of them found once; the top ten carry 1.7%. The CDR3 sequence is 15 residues long. Germline V CDR1 and CDR2: SGDLS, YYNGEE. The ends lost 3 bases at V and 5 bases at J; junction bases unmatched: 5. Remarks on this clone: Antigen specificity is unknown.

This receptor was obtained from a human donor in good health. Sequenced material: Tregs sorted from blood. The chain couples TRBV9 to TRBJ1-4, with 9 bases lining up with TRBD1. The CDR3 bases are TGTGCCAGCAGCGCCGGACAGGGGAAGAATGAAAAACTGTTTTTT. Protein product: CASSAGQGKNEKLFF.